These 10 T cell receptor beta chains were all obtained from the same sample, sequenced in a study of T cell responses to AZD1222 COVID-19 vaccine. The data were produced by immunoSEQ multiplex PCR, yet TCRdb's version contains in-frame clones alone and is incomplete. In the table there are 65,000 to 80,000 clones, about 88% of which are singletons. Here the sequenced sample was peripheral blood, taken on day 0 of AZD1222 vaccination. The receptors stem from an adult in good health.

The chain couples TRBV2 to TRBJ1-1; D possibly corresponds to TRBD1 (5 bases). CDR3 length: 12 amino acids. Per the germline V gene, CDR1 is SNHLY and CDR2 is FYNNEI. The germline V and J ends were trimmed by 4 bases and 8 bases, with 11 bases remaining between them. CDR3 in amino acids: CASSAYRDEAFF. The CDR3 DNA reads TGTGCCAGCAGTGCATACCGGGACGAAGCTTTCTTT.

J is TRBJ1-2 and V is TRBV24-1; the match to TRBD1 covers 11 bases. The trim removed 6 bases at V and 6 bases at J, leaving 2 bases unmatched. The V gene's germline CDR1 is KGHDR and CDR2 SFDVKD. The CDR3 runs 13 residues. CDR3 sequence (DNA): TGTGCCACCAGTCGGACAGGGGGCAATGGCTACACCTTC. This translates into CATSRTGGNGYTF.

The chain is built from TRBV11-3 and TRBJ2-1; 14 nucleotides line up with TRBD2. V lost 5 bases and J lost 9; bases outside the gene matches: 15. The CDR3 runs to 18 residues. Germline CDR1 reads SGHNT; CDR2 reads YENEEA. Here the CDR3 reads CASSAGLAGGSMSSEQFF. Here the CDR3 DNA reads TGTGCCAGCAGCGCTGGACTAGCGGGAGGTTCTATGTCCAGTGAGCAGTTCTTC.

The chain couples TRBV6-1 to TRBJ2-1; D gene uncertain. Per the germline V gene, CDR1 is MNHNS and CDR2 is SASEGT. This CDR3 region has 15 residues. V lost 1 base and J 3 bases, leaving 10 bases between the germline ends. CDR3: CASSEGGRIYNEQFF. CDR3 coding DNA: TGTGCCAGCAGTGAAGGAGGACGGATCTACAATGAGCAGTTCTTC.

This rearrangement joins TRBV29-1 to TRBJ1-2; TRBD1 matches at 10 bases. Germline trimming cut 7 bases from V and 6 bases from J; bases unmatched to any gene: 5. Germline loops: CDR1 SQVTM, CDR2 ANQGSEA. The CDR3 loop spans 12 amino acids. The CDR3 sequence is CSAGTGVDGYTF. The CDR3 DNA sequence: TGCAGCGCGGGGACAGGGGTCGATGGCTACACCTTC.

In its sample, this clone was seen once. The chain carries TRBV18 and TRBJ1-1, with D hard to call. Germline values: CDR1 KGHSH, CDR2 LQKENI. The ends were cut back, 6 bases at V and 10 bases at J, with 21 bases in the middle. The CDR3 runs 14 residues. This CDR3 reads CASSPGRAPDGAFF. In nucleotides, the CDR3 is TGTGCCAGCTCCCCCGGCCGGGCCCCGGACGGAGCTTTCTTT.

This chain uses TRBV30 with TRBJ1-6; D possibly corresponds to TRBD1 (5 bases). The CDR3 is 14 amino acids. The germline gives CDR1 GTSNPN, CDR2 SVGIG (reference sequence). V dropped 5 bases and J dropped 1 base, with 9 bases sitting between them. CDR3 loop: CAWLGDSYNSPLHF. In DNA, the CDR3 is TGTGCCTGGCTGGGGGATTCCTATAATTCACCCCTCCACTTT.

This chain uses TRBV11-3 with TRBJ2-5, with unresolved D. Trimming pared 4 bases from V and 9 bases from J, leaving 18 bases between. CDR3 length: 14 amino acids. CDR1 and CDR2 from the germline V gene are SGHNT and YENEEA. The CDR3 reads CASSSPEVGRAQYF. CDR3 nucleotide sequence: TGTGCCAGCAGCTCCCCCGAAGTGGGAAGGGCCCAGTACTTC.

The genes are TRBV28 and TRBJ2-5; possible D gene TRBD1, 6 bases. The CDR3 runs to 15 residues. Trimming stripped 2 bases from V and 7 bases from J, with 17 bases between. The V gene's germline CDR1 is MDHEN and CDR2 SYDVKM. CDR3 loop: CASSLVSGAGGTQYF. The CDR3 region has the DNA TGTGCCAGCAGTTTAGTATCAGGGGCGGGCGGGACCCAGTACTTC.

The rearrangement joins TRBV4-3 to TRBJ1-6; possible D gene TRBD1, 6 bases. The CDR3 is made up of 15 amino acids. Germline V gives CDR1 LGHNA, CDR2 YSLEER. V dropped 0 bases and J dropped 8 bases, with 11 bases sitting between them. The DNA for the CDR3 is TGCGCCAGCAGCCAAGAGGGGACACCCGATTCACCCCTCCACTTT. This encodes CASSQEGTPDSPLHF.